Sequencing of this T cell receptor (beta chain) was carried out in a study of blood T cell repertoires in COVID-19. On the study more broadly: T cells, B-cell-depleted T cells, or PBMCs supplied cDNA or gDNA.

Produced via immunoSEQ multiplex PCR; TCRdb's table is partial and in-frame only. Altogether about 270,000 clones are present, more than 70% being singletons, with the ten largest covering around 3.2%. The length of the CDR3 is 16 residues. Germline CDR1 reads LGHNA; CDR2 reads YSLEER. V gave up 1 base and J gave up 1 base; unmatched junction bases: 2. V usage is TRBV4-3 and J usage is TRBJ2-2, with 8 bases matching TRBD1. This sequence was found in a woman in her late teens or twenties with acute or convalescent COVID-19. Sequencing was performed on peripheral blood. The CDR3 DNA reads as TGCGCCAGCAGCCAAGGGACAGGGTGGAACACCGGGGAGCTGTTTTTT. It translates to CASSQGTGWNTGELFF.